These T cell receptor beta chains were read from a single sample in a study of cytomegalovirus exposure and HLA in healthy donors. Generated by immunoSEQ multiplex PCR, the TCRdb table keeps only in-frame clones and is missing some. The data show some 150,000 clones, 65% to 90% seen once. The sample was PBMCs. The receptors come from a woman in her forties or fifties in good health and CMV-seropositive. The CDR3 runs from the conserved cysteine through the conserved F or W. The D gene is left open where the match is weak.

v_gene: TRBV7-9; d_gene: -; CDR3aa: CASAASEAFF
v_gene: TRBV5-6; d_gene: TRBD2; CDR3aa: CASSFPTGGGYNEQFF
v_gene: TRBV28; d_gene: -; CDR3aa: CASSGAGMSNYGYTF
v_gene: TRBV30; d_gene: -; CDR3aa: CAWSVRGGHYGYTF
v_gene: TRBV10-3; d_gene: TRBD1; CDR3aa: CAIRIQGAENYEQYF
v_gene: TRBV10-2; d_gene: -; CDR3aa: CASSVQGFEQYF
v_gene: TRBV2; d_gene: -; CDR3aa: CASSALGQAFF
v_gene: TRBV5-1; d_gene: -; CDR3aa: CASSAAGANSPLHF
v_gene: TRBV10-2; d_gene: -; CDR3aa: CASGGQGSITGELFF
v_gene: TRBV7-9; d_gene: TRBD1; CDR3aa: CSSSLEYRGGTF
v_gene: TRBV6-5; d_gene: -; CDR3aa: CASSLTDKYGYTF
v_gene: TRBV29-1; d_gene: -; CDR3aa: CSVEDRAPNTEAFF
v_gene: TRBV5-8; d_gene: TRBD1; CDR3aa: CASSSGTANTGELFF
v_gene: TRBV30; d_gene: TRBD1; CDR3aa: CAWSGGWDRGYRDTEAFF
v_gene: TRBV19; d_gene: TRBD2; CDR3aa: CASSMAGGLSYEQYF
v_gene: TRBV19; d_gene: TRBD1; CDR3aa: CASSIVGAGGRGTEAFF
v_gene: TRBV25-1; d_gene: -; CDR3aa: CASGEHTEAFF
v_gene: TRBV7-9; d_gene: TRBD1; CDR3aa: CASSPKGQGSTGELFF
v_gene: TRBV28; d_gene: -; CDR3aa: CASSKGGYGYTF
v_gene: TRBV2; d_gene: TRBD1; CDR3aa: CASSRGTGSGANVLTF
v_gene: TRBV28; d_gene: TRBD1; CDR3aa: CASLDRGRYEQYF
v_gene: TRBV5-1; d_gene: -; CDR3aa: CASGPQGTPGEKLFF
v_gene: TRBV28; d_gene: TRBD1; CDR3aa: CASTSGTGNEKLFF
v_gene: TRBV30; d_gene: TRBD2; CDR3aa: CAWSIPGGLQETQYF
v_gene: TRBV11-2; d_gene: TRBD2; CDR3aa: CASSIKLAEYEQYF
v_gene: TRBV19; d_gene: TRBD2; CDR3aa: CASSIASGGNNEQFF
v_gene: TRBV5-1; d_gene: -; CDR3aa: CASWGGIDYGYTF
v_gene: TRBV7-8; d_gene: TRBD1; CDR3aa: CASSRTGTNYGYTF
v_gene: TRBV25-1; d_gene: TRBD2; CDR3aa: CASSEGAGYQETQYF
v_gene: TRBV7-3; d_gene: -; CDR3aa: CASSLTGRGEQFF
v_gene: TRBV19; d_gene: -; CDR3aa: CASSMTKTVEQFF
v_gene: TRBV19; d_gene: TRBD1; CDR3aa: CASNLGQGWDGYTF
v_gene: TRBV27; d_gene: -; CDR3aa: CASRPRAGGAGSGNTIYF
v_gene: TRBV9; d_gene: -; CDR3aa: CASSVGGHTEAFF
v_gene: TRBV6-1; d_gene: -; CDR3aa: CASSEEGGVAGELFF
v_gene: TRBV19; d_gene: -; CDR3aa: CASSIVWGFEQYF
v_gene: TRBV5-4; d_gene: TRBD1; CDR3aa: CASSAGTGSTGELFF
v_gene: TRBV6-5; d_gene: -; CDR3aa: CASLKREPGANVLTF
v_gene: TRBV7-3; d_gene: -; CDR3aa: CASSFGRSGELFF
v_gene: TRBV6-5; d_gene: -; CDR3aa: CASRPLLTGELFF
v_gene: TRBV5-4; d_gene: TRBD1; CDR3aa: CASSGGQGTYGYTF